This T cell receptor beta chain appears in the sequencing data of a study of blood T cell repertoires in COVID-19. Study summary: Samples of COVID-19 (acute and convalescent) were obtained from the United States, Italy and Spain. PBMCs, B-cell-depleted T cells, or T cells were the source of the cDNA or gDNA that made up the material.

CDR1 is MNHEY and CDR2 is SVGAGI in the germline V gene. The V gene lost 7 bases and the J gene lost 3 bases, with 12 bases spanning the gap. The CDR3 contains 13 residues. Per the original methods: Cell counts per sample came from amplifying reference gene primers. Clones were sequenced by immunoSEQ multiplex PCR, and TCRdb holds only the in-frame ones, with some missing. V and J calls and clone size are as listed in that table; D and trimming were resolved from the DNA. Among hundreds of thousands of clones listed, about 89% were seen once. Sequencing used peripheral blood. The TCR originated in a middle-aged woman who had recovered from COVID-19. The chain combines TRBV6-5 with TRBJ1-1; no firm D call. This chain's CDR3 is CASTQYMDTEAFF. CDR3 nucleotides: TGTGCCAGCACCCAATACATGGACACTGAAGCTTTCTTT.